The T cell receptor beta chain under discussion was sequenced for a study of T cells expressing NK-cell markers. Across the study: Sequencing covered eight donors, seven HCMV-seropositive and one seronegative.

Findings of the study overall: NKG2C+ dominant clonotype frequencies in a handful of donors were 1.0-7.0% of CD8+ T cells.

5'RACE template switching with UMIs generated TCR beta cDNA. One entry per CDR3 protein, without DNA, is what TCRdb gives after re-calling the 5' RACE reads. The sample table sets out roughly 280,000 distinct CDR3 sequences. Notes on this clonotype: The antigen is not known.

The CDR3 is made up of 15 amino acids. Germline CDR1 and CDR2: MNHNS and SASEGT. This chain joins TRBV6-1 and TRBJ1-3; TCRdb gives TRBD1 as the D gene, but with no DNA this cannot be confirmed. This receptor was identified in a man between 18 and 35 years old in good health. Sequenced sample: blood T cells: a sorted CD56 or NKG2C T cell subset, CD4+ or CD8+ T cells, or bulk PBMC T cells (not recorded which). This CDR3 reads CASTQRGAPGNTIYF.